Included here is one TCR beta chain sequence, with context. What it binds is unknown. Running of the v3.0 immunoSEQ assay took place at survey level. Method: immunoSEQ multiplex PCR; TCRdb's copy keeps in-frame clones and lacks some. The top ten clones hold under 9.5% of a sample with fewer than 25,000 clones, 85% to 90% of them seen once. The data originate from a study of long-term antiretroviral therapy in people with HIV. Overall study: First collections came about a decade before the 2015 immediate-ART recommendation. Findings and caveats of the study: Dominance of pre-ART expanded clones persisted, fluctuating and often declining after ART. ART adherence, viral resistance and therapy changes were not recorded. Post-ART diversity increased but stayed below transplant donor controls.

Trimming removed 7 bases at V and 3 bases at J, with 19 bases between. CDR3 length: 16 residues. Germline V CDR1 and CDR2: MNHNY, SVGAGI (reference sequence). This sample comprised unsorted PBMCs, obtained 1.8 years before starting antiretroviral therapy. The chain couples TRBV6-6 to TRBJ1-5; unclear D gene. This clonotype was sampled from a woman aged 25-40 years with HIV. This chain's CDR3 is CASTRAIPGVNQPQHF. The CDR3, as DNA: TGTGCCAGCACCCGCGCGATCCCCGGGGTCAATCAGCCCCAGCATTTT.